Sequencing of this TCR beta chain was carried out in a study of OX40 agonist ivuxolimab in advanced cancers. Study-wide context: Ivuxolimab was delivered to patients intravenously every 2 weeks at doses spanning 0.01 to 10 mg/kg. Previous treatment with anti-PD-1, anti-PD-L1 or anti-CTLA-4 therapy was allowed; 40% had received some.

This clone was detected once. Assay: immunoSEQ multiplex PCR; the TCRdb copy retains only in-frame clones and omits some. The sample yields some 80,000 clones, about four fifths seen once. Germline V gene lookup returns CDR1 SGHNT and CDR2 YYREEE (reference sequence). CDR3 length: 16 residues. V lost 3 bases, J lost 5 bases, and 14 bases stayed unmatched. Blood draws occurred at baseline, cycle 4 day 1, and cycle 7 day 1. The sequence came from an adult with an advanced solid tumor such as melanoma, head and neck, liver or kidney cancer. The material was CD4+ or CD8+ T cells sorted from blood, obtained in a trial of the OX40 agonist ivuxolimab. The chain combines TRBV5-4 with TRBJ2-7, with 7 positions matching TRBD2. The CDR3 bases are TGTGCCAGCAGCTCCATGACGACTAGCTCATACCACGAGCAGTACTTC. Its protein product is CASSSMTTSSYHEQYF.